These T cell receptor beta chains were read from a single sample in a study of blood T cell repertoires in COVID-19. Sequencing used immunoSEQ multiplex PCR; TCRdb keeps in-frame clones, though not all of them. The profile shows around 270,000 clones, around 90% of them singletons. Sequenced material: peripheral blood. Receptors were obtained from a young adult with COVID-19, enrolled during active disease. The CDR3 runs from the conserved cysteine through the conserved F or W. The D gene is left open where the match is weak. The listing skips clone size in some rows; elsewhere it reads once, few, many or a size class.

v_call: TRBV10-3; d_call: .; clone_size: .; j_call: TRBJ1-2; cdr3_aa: CAISEDRGGYGYTF; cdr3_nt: TGTGCCATCAGTGAGGATCGGGGGGGCTATGGCTACACCTTC
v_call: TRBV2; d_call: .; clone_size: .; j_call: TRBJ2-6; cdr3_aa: CASRGLSGANVLTF; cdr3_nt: TGTGCCAGCAGGGGCCTATCTGGGGCCAACGTCCTGACTTTC
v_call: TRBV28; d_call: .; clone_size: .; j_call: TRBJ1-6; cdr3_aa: CASSSVAGLGSSPLHF; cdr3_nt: TGTGCCAGCAGTTCTGTGGCGGGACTGGGATCTTCACCCCTCCACTTT
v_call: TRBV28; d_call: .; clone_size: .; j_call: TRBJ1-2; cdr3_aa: CASSPRPQIYGYTF; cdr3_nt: TGTGCCAGCAGTCCTCGCCCACAGATCTATGGCTACACCTTC
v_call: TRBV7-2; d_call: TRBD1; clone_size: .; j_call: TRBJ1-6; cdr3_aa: CASSVGLQGLSPPLHF; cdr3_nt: TGTGCCAGCAGCGTAGGATTACAGGGGTTGTCTCCACCCCTCCACTTT
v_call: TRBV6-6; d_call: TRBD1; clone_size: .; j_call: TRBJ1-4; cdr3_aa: CASSFRQGAEKLFF; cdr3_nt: TGTGCCAGCAGTTTCAGACAGGGGGCTGAAAAACTGTTTTTT
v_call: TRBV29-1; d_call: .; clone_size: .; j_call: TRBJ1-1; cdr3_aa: CSAEGGTEAFF; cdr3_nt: TGCAGCGCCGAAGGGGGCACTGAAGCTTTCTTT
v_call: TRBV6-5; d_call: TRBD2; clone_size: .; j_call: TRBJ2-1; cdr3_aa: CASSSTSGAYNEQFF; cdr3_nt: TGTGCCAGCAGCTCCACTAGCGGAGCCTACAATGAGCAGTTCTTC
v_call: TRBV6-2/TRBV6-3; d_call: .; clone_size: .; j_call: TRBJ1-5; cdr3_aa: CASSDRSYQPQHF; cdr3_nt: TGTGCCAGCAGTGACCGGAGTTATCAGCCCCAGCATTTT
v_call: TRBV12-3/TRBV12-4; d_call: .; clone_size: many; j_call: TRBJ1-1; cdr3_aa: CASSPTGNTEAFF; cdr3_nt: TGTGCCAGCAGTCCGACAGGGAACACTGAAGCTTTCTTT
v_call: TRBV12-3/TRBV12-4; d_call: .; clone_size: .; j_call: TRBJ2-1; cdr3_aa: CASSSRDYNEQFF; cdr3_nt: TGTGCCAGCAGTAGCCGGGACTACAATGAGCAGTTCTTC
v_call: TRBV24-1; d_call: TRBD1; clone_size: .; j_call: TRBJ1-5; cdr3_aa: CATSDSGTGSGQPQHF; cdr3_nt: TGTGCCACCAGTGACTCCGGGACAGGGAGTGGTCAGCCCCAGCATTTT
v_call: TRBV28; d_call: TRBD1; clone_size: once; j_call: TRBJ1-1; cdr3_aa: CASEDRGNTEAFF; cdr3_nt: TGTGCCAGCGAGGACAGGGGAAACACTGAAGCTTTCTTT
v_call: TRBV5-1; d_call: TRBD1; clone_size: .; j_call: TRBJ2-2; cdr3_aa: CASSFTGADTGELFF; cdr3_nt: TGCGCCAGCAGCTTCACAGGGGCGGACACCGGGGAGCTGTTTTTT
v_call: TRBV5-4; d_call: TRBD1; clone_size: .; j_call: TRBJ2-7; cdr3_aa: CASSSPGTGLHEQYF; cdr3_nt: TGTGCCAGCAGCTCCCCCGGGACAGGGCTGCACGAGCAGTACTTC
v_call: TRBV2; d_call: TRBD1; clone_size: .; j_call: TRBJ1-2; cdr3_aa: CASSPGTGYGYTF; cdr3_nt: TGTGCCAGCAGCCCCGGGACAGGCTATGGCTACACCTTC
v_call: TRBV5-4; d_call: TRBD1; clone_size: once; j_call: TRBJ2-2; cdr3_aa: CASSSGTDPTGELFF; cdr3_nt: TGTGCCAGCAGCTCCGGGACAGACCCCACCGGGGAGCTGTTTTTT
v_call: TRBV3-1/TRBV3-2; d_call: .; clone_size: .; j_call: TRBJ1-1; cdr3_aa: CASSQERGEAFF; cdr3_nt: TGTGCCAGCAGCCAAGAGAGAGGGGAAGCTTTCTTT
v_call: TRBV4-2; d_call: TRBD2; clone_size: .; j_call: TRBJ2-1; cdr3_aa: CASSQDPPSGMGAEQFF; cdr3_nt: TGTGCCAGCAGCCAAGATCCCCCTAGCGGGATGGGTGCTGAGCAGTTCTTC
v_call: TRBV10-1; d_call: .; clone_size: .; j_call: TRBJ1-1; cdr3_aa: CASSEGLGNTEAFF; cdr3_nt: TGCGCCAGCAGTGAGGGACTGGGGAACACTGAAGCTTTCTTT
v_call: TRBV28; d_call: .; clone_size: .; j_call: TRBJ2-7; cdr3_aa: CASSFTGATYEQYF; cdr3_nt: TGTGCCAGCAGTTTCACAGGTGCCACCTACGAGCAGTACTTC
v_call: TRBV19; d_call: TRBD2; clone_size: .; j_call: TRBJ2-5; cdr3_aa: CASSGGTSRVGETQYF; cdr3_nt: TGTGCCAGTAGTGGCGGGACTAGCAGAGTGGGAGAGACCCAGTACTTC
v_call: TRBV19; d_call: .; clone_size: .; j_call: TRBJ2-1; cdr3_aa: CASSKTRSGDNEQFF; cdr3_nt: TGTGCCAGTAGTAAAACTAGATCGGGTGACAATGAGCAGTTCTTC
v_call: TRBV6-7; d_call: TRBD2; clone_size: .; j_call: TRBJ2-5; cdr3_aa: CASSQKYQTSGSTKTQYF; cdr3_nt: TGTGCCAGCAGTCAAAAATATCAGACTAGCGGGAGTACCAAGACCCAGTACTTC
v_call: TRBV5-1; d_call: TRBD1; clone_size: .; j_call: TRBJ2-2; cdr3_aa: CASSLGDRENTGELFF; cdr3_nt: TGCGCCAGCAGCTTGGGGGACAGGGAGAACACCGGGGAGCTGTTTTTT
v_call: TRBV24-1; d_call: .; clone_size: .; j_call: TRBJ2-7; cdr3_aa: CATSDQAYEQYF; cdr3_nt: TGTGCCACCAGTGATCAGGCCTACGAGCAGTACTTC
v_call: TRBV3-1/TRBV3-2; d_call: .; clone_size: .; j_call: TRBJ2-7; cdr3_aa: CASSHSQGEQYF; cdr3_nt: TGTGCCAGCAGCCATTCCCAGGGGGAGCAGTACTTC
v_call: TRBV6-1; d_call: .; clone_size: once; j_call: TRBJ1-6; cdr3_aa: CASSEAQGRYSPLHF; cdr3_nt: TGTGCCAGCAGTGAAGCACAGGGAAGGTATTCACCCCTCCACTTT
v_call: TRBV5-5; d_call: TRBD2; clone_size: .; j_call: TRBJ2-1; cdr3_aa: CASTTLAGGDVTSYNEQFF; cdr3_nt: TGTGCCAGCACCACACTAGCGGGAGGCGATGTAACCTCTTACAATGAGCAGTTCTTC
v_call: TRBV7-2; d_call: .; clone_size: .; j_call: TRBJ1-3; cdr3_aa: CASSSYGTRIMGNTIYF; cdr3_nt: TGTGCCAGCAGCTCGTACGGGACACGGATTATGGGAAACACCATATATTTT
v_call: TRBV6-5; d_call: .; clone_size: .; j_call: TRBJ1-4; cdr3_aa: CASSYEQSGKLFF; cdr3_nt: TGTGCCAGCAGTTACGAGCAATCCGGAAAACTGTTTTTT
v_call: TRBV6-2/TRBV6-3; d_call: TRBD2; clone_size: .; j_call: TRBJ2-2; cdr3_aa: CASSYSNPSGGNTGELFF; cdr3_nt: TGTGCCAGCAGTTACTCGAATCCTAGCGGGGGAAACACCGGGGAGCTGTTTTTT
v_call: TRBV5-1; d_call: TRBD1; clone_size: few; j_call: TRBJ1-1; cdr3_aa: CASSREDRGLAFF; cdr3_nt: TGCGCCAGCAGCCGGGAGGACAGGGGGTTAGCTTTCTTT
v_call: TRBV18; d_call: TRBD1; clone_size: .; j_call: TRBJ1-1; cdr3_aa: CASSEGGRTEAFF; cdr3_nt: TGTGCCAGCTCCGAAGGGGGCCGAACTGAAGCTTTCTTT
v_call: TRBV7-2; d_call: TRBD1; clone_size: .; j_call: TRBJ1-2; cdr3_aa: CASSPTGVYGYTF; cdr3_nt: TGTGCCAGCAGCCCGACAGGGGTCTATGGCTACACCTTC
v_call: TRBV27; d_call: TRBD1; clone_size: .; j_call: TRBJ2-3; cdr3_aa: CASSPTDRSTDTQYF; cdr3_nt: TGTGCCAGCAGTCCTACGGACAGGTCCACAGATACGCAGTATTTT
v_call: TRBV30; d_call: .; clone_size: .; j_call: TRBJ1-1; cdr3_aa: CALGGRGHTEAFF; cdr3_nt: TGTGCCTTGGGCGGGCGGGGGCACACTGAAGCTTTCTTT
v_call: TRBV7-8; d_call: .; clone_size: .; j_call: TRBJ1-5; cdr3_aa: CASSPGGAGQPQHF; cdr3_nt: TGTGCCAGCAGCCCCGGGGGGGCAGGTCAGCCCCAGCATTTT
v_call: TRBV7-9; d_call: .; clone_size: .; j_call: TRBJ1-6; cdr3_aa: CASSFGVVSYNSPLHF; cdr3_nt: TGTGCCAGCAGCTTCGGGGTTGTGTCCTATAATTCACCCCTCCACTTT
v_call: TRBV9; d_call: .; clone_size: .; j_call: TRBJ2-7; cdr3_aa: CASSVGNRPTYEQYF; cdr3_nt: TGTGCCAGCAGCGTAGGCAACAGGCCTACCTACGAGCAGTACTTC
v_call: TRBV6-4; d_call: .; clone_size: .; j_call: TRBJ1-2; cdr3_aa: CASSPGSSYGYTF; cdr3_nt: TGTGCCAGCAGTCCCGGTAGCAGTTATGGCTACACCTTC
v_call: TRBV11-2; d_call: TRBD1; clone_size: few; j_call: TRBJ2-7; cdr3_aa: CASSLGTGGYEQYF; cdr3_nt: TGTGCCAGCAGCTTAGGGACAGGGGGCTACGAGCAGTACTTC
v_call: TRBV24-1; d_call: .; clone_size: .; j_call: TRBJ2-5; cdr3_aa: CATSDLSLEETQYF; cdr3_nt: TGTGCCACCAGTGATTTGAGTTTAGAAGAGACCCAGTACTTC
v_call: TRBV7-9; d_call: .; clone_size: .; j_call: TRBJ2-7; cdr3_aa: CASSLIEDSVSEQYF; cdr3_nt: TGTGCCAGCAGCTTAATTGAGGACAGTGTCTCCGAGCAGTACTTC
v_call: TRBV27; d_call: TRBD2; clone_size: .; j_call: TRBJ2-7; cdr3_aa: CASSPSGLAGDEQYF; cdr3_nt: TGTGCCAGCAGTCCATCGGGACTAGCGGGAGACGAGCAGTACTTC
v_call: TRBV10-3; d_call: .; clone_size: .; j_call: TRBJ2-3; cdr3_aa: CAISLGSEGQYF; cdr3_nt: TGTGCCATCAGCCTCGGATCGGAGGGGCAGTATTTT
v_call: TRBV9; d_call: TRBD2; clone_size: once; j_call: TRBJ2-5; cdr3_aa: CASSVGASGYEETQYF; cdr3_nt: TGTGCCAGCAGCGTAGGGGCTAGCGGGTACGAAGAGACCCAGTACTTC
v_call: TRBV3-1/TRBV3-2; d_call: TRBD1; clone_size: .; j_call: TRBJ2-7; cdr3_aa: CASSQSHRGYEQYF; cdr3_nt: TGTGCCAGCAGCCAATCCCACAGGGGCTACGAGCAGTACTTC
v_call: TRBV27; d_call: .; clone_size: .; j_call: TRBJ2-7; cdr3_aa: CASSYGPGYEQYF; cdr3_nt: TGTGCCAGCAGTTACGGACCGGGGTACGAGCAGTACTTC
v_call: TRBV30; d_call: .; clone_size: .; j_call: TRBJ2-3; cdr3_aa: CALQGDSTDTQYF; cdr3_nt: TGTGCCTTACAGGGAGATAGCACAGATACGCAGTATTTT
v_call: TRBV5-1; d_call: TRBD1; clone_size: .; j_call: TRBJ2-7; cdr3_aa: CASSYLPGQGNEQYF; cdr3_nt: TGCGCCAGCAGCTACCTCCCCGGACAGGGCAACGAGCAGTACTTC
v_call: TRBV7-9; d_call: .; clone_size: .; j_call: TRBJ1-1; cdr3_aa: CASSLQTFNTEAFF; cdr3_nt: TGTGCCAGCAGCCTACAGACATTTAACACTGAAGCTTTCTTT
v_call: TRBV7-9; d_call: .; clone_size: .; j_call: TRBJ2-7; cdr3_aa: CASSLAGHEQYF; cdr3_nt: TGTGCCAGCAGCTTAGCGGGGCACGAGCAGTACTTC